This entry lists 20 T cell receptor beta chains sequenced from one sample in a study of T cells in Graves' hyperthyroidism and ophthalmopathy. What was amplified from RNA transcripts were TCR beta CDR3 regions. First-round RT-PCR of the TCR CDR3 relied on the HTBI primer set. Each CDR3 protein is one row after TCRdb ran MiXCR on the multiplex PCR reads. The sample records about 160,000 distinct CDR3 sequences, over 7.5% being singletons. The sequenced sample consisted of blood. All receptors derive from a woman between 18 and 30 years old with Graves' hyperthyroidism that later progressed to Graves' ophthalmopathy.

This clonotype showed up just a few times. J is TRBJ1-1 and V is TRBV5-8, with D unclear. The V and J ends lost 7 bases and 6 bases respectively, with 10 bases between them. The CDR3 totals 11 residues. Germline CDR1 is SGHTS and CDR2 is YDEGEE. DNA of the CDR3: TGTGCCAGCTTTTGGAATCCTGAAGCTTTCTTT. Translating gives CASFWNPEAFF.

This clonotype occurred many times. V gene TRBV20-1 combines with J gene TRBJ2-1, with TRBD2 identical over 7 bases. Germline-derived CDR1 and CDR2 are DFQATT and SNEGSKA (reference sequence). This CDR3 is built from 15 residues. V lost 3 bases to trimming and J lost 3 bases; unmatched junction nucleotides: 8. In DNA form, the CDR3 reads TGCAGTGCTAGCACTCCAAGCGGGAACTACAATGAGCAGTTCTTC. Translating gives CSASTPSGNYNEQFF.

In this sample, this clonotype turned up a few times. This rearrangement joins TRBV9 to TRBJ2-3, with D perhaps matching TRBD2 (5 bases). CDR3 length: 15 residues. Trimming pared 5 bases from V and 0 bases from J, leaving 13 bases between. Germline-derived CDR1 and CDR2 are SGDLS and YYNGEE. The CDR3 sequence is CASSRHLASTDTQYF. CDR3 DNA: TGTGCCAGCAGTCGACACCTAGCTAGCACAGATACGCAGTATTTT.

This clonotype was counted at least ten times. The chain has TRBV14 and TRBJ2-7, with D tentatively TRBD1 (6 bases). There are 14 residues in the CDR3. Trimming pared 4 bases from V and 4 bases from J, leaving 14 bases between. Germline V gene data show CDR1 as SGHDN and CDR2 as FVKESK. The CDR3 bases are TGTGCCAGCAGCCCGGCCGGGACAACGTACGAGCAGTACTTC. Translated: CASSPAGTTYEQYF.

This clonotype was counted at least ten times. For the CDR3, the DNA is TGCAGTGCTAGAGATCCCGGGACTAGCGCCTACGAGCAGTACTTC. Protein: CSARDPGTSAYEQYF. This chain uses TRBV20-1 with TRBJ2-7; 10 bases align to TRBD2. The CDR3 spans 15 residues. Germline CDR1 is DFQATT and CDR2 is SNEGSKA (reference sequence). V shed 0 bases and J 2 bases; nucleotides not matched to a gene: 4.

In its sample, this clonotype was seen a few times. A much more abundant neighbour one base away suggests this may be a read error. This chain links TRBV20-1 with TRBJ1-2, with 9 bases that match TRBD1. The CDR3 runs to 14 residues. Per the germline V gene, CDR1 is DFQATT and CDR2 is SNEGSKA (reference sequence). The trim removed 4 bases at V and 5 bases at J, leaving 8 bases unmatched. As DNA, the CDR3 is TGCAGTGCTACAACGCTGGGACAGGGATATGGCTACACCTTC. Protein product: CSATTLGQGYGYTF.

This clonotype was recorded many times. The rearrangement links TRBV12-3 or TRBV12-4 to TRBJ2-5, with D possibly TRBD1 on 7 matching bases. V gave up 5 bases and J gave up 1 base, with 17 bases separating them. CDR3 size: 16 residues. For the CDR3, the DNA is TGTGCCAGCAGTCCGATGGGGGGACAGCGCCAAGAGACCCAGTACTTC. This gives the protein CASSPMGGQRQETQYF.

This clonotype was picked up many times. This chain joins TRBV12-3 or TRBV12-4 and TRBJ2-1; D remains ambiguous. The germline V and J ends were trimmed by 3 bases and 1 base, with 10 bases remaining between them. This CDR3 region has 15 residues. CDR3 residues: CASSLDAISYNEQFF. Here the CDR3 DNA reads TGTGCCAGCAGTTTGGACGCAATTTCCTACAATGAGCAGTTCTTC.

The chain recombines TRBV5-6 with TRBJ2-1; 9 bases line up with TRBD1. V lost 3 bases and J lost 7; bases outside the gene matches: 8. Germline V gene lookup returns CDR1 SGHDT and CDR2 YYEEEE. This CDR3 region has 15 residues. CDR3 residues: CASSSRDRVANEQFF. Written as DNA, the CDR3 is TGTGCCAGCAGCTCCCGGGACAGGGTGGCGAATGAGCAGTTCTTC.

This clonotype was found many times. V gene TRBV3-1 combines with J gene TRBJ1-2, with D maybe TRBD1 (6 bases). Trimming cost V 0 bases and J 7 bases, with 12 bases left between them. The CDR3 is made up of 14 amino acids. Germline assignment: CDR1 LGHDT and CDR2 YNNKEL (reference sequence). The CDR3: CASSQEGGGSGYTF. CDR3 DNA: TGTGCCAGCAGCCAAGAAGGGGGAGGCTCTGGCTACACCTTC. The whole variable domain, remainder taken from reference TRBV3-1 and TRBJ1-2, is DTAVSQTPKYLVTQMGNDKSIKCEQNLGHDTMYWYKQDSKKFLKIMFSYNNKELIINETVPNRFSPKSPDKAHLNLHINSLELGDSAVYFCASSQEGGGSGYTFGSGTRLTVV.

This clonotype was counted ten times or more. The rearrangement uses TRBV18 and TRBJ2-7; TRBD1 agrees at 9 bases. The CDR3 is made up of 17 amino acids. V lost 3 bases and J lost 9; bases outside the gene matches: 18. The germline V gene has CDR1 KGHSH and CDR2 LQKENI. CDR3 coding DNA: TGTGCCAGCTCACCCTTACGGACAGGGGACTCAGACATTGTGCAGTACTTC. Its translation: CASSPLRTGDSDIVQYF.

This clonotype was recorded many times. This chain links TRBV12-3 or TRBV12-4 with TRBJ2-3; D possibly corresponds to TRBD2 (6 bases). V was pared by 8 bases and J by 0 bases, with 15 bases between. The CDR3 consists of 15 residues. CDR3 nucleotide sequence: TGTGCCAGCCGATTTTATAGCGGTAGCACAGATACGCAGTATTTT. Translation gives CASRFYSGSTDTQYF.

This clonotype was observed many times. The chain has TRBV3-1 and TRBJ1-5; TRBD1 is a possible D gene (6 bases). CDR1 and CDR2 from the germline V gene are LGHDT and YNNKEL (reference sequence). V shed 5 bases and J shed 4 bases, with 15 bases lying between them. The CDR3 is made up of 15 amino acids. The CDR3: CASSSEDSQNQPQHF. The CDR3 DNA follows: TGTGCCAGCAGCTCGGAGGACAGCCAAAATCAGCCCCAGCATTTT.

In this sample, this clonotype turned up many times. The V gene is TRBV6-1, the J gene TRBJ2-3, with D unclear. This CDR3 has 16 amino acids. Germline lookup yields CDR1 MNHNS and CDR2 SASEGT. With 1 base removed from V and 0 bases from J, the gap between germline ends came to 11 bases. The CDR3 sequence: CASSEGRFGSTDTQYF. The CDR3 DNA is TGTGCCAGCAGTGAAGGGCGGTTTGGTAGCACAGATACGCAGTATTTT.

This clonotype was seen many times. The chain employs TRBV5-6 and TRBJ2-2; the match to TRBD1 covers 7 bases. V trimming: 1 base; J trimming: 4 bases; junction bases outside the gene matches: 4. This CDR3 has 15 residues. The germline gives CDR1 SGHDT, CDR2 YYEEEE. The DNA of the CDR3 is TGTGCCAGCAGCTTGCTGGCAGGGGGCACCGGGGAGCTGTTTTTT. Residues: CASSLLAGGTGELFF.

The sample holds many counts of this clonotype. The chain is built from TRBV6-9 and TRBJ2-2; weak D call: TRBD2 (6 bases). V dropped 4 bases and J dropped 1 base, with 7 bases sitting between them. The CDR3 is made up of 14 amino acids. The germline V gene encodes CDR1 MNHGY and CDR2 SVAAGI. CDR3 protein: CASSWGGNTGELFF. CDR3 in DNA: TGTGCCAGCAGTTGGGGAGGGAACACCGGGGAGCTGTTTTTT.

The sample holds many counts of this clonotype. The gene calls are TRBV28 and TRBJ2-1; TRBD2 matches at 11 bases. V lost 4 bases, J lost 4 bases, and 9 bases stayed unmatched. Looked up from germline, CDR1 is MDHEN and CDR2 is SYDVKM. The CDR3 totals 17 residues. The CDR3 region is CASSYLRASGGYNEQFF. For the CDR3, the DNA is TGTGCCAGCAGTTACCTACGCGCTAGCGGGGGGTACAATGAGCAGTTCTTC.

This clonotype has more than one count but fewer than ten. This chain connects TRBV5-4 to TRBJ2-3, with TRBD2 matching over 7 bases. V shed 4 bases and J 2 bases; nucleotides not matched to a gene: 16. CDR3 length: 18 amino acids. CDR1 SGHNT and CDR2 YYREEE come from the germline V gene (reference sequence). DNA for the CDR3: TGTGCCAGCAGCCCCGAACCCGGCGATAGCGGGTTCACAGATACGCAGTATTTT. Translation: CASSPEPGDSGFTDTQYF.

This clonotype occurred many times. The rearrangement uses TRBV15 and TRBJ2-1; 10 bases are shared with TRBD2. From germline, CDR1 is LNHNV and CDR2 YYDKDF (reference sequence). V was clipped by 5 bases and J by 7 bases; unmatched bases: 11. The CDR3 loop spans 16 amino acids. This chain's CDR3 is CATSETKRGGRNEQFF. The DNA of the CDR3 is TGTGCCACCAGCGAAACGAAGCGGGGGGGCCGGAATGAGCAGTTCTTC.

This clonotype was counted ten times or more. DNA of the CDR3: TGTGCCAGCAGTCTTTCACAGACCCAGTACTTC. Residues: CASSLSQTQYF. The J gene is TRBJ2-5, the V gene TRBV28; D is uncertain. V was pared by 5 bases and J by 6 bases, with 7 bases between. In germline, CDR1 is MDHEN, CDR2 SYDVKM. CDR3 size: 11 residues.